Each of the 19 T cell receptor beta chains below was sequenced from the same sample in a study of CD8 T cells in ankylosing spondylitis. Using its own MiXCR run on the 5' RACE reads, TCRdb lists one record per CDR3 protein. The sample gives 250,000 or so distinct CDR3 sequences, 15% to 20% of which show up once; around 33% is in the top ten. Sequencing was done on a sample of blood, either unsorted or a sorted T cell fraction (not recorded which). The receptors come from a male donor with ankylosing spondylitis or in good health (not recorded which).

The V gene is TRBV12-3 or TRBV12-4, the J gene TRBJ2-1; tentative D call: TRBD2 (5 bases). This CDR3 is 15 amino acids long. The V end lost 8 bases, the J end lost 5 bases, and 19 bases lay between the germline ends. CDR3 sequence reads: CASVERASWHNEQFF. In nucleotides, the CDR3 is TGTGCCAGCGTGGAGAGGGCCAGTTGGCACAATGAGCAGTTCTTC.

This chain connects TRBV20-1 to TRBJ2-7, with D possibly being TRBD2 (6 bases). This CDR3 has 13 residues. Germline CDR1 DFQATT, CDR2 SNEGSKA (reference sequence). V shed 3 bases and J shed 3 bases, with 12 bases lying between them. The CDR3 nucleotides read TGCAGTGCTAGGGCGCGGGATTACTACGAGCAGTACTTC. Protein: CSARARDYYEQYF.

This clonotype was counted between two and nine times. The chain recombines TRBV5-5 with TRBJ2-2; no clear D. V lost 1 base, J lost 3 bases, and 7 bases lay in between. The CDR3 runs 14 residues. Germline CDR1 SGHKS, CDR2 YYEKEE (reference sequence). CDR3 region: CASSLWLYTGELFF. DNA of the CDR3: TGTGCCAGCAGCTTGTGGTTGTACACCGGGGAGCTGTTTTTT.

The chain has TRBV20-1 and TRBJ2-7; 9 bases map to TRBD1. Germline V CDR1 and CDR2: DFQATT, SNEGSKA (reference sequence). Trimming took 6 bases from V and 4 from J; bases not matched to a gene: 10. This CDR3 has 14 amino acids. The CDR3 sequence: CSAIPPGQGYEQYF. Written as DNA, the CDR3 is TGCAGTGCGATTCCCCCGGGACAGGGTTACGAGCAGTACTTC.

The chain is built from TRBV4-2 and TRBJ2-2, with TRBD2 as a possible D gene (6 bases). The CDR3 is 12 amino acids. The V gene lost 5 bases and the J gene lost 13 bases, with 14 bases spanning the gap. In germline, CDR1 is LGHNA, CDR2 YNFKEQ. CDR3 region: CASSSGTPWLFF. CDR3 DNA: TGTGCCAGCAGCTCCGGGACTCCATGGCTGTTTTTT.

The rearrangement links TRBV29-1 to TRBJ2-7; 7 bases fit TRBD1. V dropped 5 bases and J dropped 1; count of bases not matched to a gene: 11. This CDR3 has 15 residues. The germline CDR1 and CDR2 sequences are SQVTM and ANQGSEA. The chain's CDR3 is CSVLGRQGASYEQYF. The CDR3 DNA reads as TGCAGCGTTTTGGGTCGACAGGGAGCGTCCTACGAGCAGTACTTC.

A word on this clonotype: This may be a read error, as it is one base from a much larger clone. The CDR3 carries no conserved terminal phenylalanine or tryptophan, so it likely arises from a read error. The CDR3 region has the DNA TGCAGCGTTACATCGGACACTGACTCCTACGAGCAGTACTTA. It specifies CSVTSDTDSYEQYL. This chain connects TRBV29-1 to TRBJ2-7, with a tentative D call TRBD1 (5 bases). V lost 5 bases and J 0 bases, leaving 14 bases between the germline ends. The CDR3 extends over 14 amino acids. Germline V gene data show CDR1 as SQVTM and CDR2 as ANQGSEA.

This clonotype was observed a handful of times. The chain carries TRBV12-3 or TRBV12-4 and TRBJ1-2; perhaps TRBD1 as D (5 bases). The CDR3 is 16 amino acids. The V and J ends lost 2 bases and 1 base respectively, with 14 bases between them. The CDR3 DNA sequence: TGTGCCAGCAGTTTAAGTCGAAGGGGAGATAACTATGGCTACACCTTC. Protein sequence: CASSLSRRGDNYGYTF.

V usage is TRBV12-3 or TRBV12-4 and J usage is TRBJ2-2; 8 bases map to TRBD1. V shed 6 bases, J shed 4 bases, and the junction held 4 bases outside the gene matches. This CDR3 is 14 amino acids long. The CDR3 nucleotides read TGTGCCAGCAGCCCGACAGGGGTCACCGGGGAGCTGTTTTTT. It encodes CASSPTGVTGELFF.

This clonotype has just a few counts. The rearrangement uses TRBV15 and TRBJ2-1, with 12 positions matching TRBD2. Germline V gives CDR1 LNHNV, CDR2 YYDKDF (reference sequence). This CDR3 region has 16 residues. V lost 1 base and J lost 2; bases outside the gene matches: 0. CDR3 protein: CATSRGLAGAYNEQFF. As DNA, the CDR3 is TGTGCCACCAGCAGAGGACTAGCGGGAGCCTACAATGAGCAGTTCTTC.

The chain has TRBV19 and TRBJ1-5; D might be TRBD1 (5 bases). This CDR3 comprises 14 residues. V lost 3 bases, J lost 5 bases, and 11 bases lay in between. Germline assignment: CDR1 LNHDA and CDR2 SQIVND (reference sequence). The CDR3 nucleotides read TGTGCCAGTAGTATCCAGCAGGGAGATCAGCCCCAGCATTTT. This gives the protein CASSIQQGDQPQHF.

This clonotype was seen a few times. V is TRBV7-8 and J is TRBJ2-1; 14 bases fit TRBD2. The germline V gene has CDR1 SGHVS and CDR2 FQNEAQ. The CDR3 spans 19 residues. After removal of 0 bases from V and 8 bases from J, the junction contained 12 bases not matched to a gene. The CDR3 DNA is TGTGCCAGCAGCTTAGCTATCACCGGGACTAGCGGGAGTAGGGATGAGCAGTTCTTC. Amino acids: CASSLAITGTSGSRDEQFF.

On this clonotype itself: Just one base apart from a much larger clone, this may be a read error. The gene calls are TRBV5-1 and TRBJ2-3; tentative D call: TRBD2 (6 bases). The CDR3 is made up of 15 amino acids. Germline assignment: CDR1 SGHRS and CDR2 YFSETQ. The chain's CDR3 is CATSLWSSGTDTQYF. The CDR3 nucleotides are TGCGCCACCAGCTTGTGGTCTAGCGGCACAGATACGCAGTATTTT.

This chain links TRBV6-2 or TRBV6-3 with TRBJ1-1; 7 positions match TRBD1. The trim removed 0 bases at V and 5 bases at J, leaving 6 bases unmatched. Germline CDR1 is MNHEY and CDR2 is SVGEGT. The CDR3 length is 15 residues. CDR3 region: CASSYSVQGGTEAFF. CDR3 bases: TGTGCCAGCAGTTACTCGGTCCAGGGGGGAACTGAAGCTTTCTTT.

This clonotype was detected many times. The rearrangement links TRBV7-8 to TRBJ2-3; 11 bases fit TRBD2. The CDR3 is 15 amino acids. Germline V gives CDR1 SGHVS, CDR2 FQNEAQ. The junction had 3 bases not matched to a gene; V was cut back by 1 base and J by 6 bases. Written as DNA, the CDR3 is TGTGCCAGCAGCTTAGGACTAGCGGGATCGGATACGCAGTATTTT. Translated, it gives CASSLGLAGSDTQYF.

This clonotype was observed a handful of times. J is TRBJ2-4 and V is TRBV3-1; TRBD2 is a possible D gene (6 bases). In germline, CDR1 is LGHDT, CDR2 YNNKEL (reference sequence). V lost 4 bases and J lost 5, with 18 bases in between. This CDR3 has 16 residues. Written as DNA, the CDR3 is TGTGCCAGCAGCCCTGAACGAGGGCGGGGAGAAAACATTCAGTACTTC. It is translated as CASSPERGRGENIQYF.

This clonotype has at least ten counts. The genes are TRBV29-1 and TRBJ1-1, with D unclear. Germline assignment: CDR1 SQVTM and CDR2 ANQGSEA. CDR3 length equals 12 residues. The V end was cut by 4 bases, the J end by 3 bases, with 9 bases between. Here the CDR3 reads CSVGSRHTEAFF. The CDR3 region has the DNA TGCAGCGTTGGCTCTAGGCACACTGAAGCTTTCTTT.

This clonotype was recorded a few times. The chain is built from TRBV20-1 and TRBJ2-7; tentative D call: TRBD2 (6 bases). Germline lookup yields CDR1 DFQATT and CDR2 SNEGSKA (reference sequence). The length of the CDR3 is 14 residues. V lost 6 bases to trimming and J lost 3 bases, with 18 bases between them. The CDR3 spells CSARGVGANYEQYF. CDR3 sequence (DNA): TGCAGTGCGCGGGGAGTAGGAGCTAACTACGAGCAGTACTTC.

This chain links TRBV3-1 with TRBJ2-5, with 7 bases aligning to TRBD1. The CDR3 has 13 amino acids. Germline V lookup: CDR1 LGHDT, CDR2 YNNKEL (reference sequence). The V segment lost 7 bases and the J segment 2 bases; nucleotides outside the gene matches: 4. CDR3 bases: TGTGCCAGCACCCCACAGGGGCAAGAGACCCAGTACTTC. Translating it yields CASTPQGQETQYF.